The 21 T cell receptor beta chains below all came from one sample that was sequenced in a study of T cell responses to AZD1222 COVID-19 vaccine. Data came from immunoSEQ multiplex PCR; TCRdb stores just in-frame clones and leaves some out. The sample lists some 100,000 clones, around 87% occurring once. Sequenced here: peripheral blood, sampled on day 0 of MenACWY control vaccination. Receptors were obtained from an adult in good health.

This rearrangement joins TRBV18 to TRBJ1-1, with 7 bases identical to TRBD1. V dropped 2 bases and J dropped 4; count of bases not matched to a gene: 1. The CDR3 runs to 13 residues. The germline gives CDR1 KGHSH, CDR2 LQKENI. Here the CDR3 reads CASSPNRGTEAFF. The CDR3 DNA sequence: TGTGCCAGCTCACCAAACAGGGGCACTGAAGCTTTCTTT.

This sequence joins TRBV29-1 and TRBJ1-1; D may be TRBD1 (5 bases). The CDR3 runs 15 residues. Germline CDR1 reads SQVTM; CDR2 reads ANQGSEA. Trimming pared 3 bases from V and 5 bases from J, leaving 19 bases between. The chain's CDR3 is CSVDWGRLGATEAFF. The DNA for the CDR3 is TGCAGCGTTGATTGGGGCCGACTTGGGGCGACTGAAGCTTTCTTT.

The rearrangement joins TRBV5-1 to TRBJ2-7, with 7 bases identical to TRBD2. This CDR3 is 14 amino acids long. The V segment lost 5 bases and the J segment 2 bases; nucleotides outside the gene matches: 7. The germline CDR1 and CDR2 sequences are SGHRS and YFSETQ. The CDR3 reads CASSKAGEAYEQYF. The CDR3 coding sequence is TGCGCCAGCAGTAAGGCGGGAGAGGCCTACGAGCAGTACTTC.

The chain links TRBV11-1 to TRBJ2-1; D gene ambiguous. The CDR3 runs to 11 residues. V lost 4 bases and J lost 7, with 5 bases in between. CDR1 is SGHAT and CDR2 is FQDESV in the germline V gene (reference sequence). CDR3 in amino acids: CASSYSNEQFF. The CDR3, as DNA: TGTGCCAGCAGCTACAGTAATGAGCAGTTCTTC.

The rearrangement uses TRBV19 and TRBJ2-7, with 7 bases aligning to TRBD2. V lost 7 bases to trimming and J lost 3 bases; unmatched junction nucleotides: 12. There are 15 residues in the CDR3. Germline assignment: CDR1 LNHDA and CDR2 SQIVND (reference sequence). In DNA, the CDR3 is TGTGCCAGTATGGGGCGGGGGATCATCCTCTACGAGCAGTACTTC. Protein: CASMGRGIILYEQYF.

This CDR3 is CASSLSGLEGIYGYTF. As DNA, the CDR3 is TGTGCCAGCAGTTTAAGCGGGCTAGAGGGGATCTATGGCTACACCTTC. J is TRBJ1-2 and V is TRBV27, with D tentatively TRBD1 (5 bases). Trimming stripped 2 bases from V and 4 bases from J, with 17 bases between. This CDR3 contains 16 residues. The germline V gene has CDR1 MNHEY and CDR2 SMNVEV (reference sequence).

This chain joins TRBV4-2 and TRBJ2-3; maybe TRBD2 (7 bases). Germline CDR1 is LGHNA and CDR2 is YNFKEQ. This CDR3 has 17 amino acids. The germline V and J ends were trimmed by 0 bases and 2 bases, with 15 bases remaining between them. CDR3 DNA: TGTGCCAGCAGCCAAGATTGGGGCGGGGGCAACACAGATACGCAGTATTTT. Amino acids: CASSQDWGGGNTDTQYF.

This clone appeared a few times. The CDR3 sequence: CASSLGRGLNTGELFF. CDR3 nucleotide sequence: TGTGCCAGCAGCCTGGGCAGGGGCTTGAACACCGGGGAGCTGTTTTTT. The chain has TRBV6-2 or TRBV6-3 and TRBJ2-2; a possible D gene is TRBD1 (6 bases). The CDR3 is made up of 16 amino acids. V was cut by 6 bases and J by 1 base, with 15 bases left in between. Germline V CDR1 and CDR2: MNHEY, SVGEGT.

The chain recombines TRBV18 with TRBJ2-7, with D possibly TRBD1 on 6 matching bases. There are 13 residues in the CDR3. Trimming pared 3 bases from V and 5 bases from J, leaving 11 bases between. Per germline, CDR1 KGHSH and CDR2 LQKENI. CDR3 DNA: TGTGCCAGCTCACCGAGAAGGGACAACGAGCAGTACTTC. Protein sequence: CASSPRRDNEQYF.

This clone was found once. The chain recombines TRBV7-3 with TRBJ2-7; D might be TRBD2 (5 bases). The CDR3 is 12 amino acids. Trimming pared 5 bases from V and 4 bases from J, leaving 9 bases between. CDR1 and CDR2 from the germline V gene are SGHTA and FQGTGA. CDR3 region: CASSDYGYEQYF. The DNA of the CDR3 is TGTGCCAGCAGCGACTACGGTTACGAGCAGTACTTC. The full variable domain, completed using reference TRBV7-3 and TRBJ2-7, is GAGVSQTPSNKVTEKGKYVELRCDPISGHTALYWYRQSLGQGPEFLIYFQGTGAADDSGLPNDRFFAVRPEGSVSTLKIQRTERGDSAVYLCASSDYGYEQYFGPGTRLTVT.

V usage is TRBV5-6 and J usage is TRBJ1-1; D unclear. The CDR3 is 14 residues long. Germline V gene data show CDR1 as SGHDT and CDR2 as YYEEEE. V dropped 5 bases and J dropped 0 bases, with 11 bases sitting between them. The CDR3 sequence is CASRLTPLNTEAFF. In nucleotides, the CDR3 is TGTGCCAGCAGACTTACCCCCTTGAACACTGAAGCTTTCTTT. Supplemented by reference TRBV5-6 and TRBJ1-1, the full variable domain reads DAGVTQSPTHLIKTRGQQVTLRCSPKSGHDTVSWYQQALGQGPQFIFQYYEEEERQRGNFPDRFSGHQFPNYSSELNVNALLLGDSALYLCASRLTPLNTEAFFGQGTRLTVV.

The V call is TRBV5-1, the J call TRBJ1-3; no clear D gene. This CDR3 spans 21 amino acids. Germline lookup yields CDR1 SGHRS and CDR2 YFSETQ. Trimming left V 0 bases short and J 0 bases short, with 25 bases between. The CDR3 is CASSLEGTDGLLRYSGNTIYF. For the CDR3, the DNA is TGCGCCAGCAGCTTGGAGGGTACAGACGGACTACTGAGATACTCTGGAAACACCATATATTTT. The full variable domain, rest sourced from reference TRBV5-1 and TRBJ1-3, is KAGVTQTPRYLIKTRGQQVTLSCSPISGHRSVSWYQQTPGQGLQFLFEYFSETQRNKGNFPGRFSGRQFSNSRSEMNVSTLELGDSALYLCASSLEGTDGLLRYSGNTIYFGEGSWLTVV.

The chain uses TRBV6-4 and TRBJ2-5, with D possibly TRBD1 on 5 matching bases. Germline-derived CDR1 and CDR2 are MRHNA and SNTAGT. The CDR3 covers 14 residues. V lost 9 bases to trimming and J lost 5 bases, with 19 bases between them. The CDR3 protein is CARPGWAGMETQYF. The CDR3, as DNA: TGTGCCAGACCCGGCTGGGCAGGGATGGAGACCCAGTACTTC.

The chain uses TRBV19 and TRBJ2-1, with a possible D match to TRBD1 (6 bases). Germline CDR1 and CDR2: LNHDA and SQIVND (reference sequence). This CDR3 is 13 amino acids long. Trimming shortened V by 6 bases and J by 5 bases, and 11 bases separated the two germline ends. The CDR3: CASSLNRDNEQFF. CDR3 nucleotide sequence: TGTGCCAGTAGCCTCAACAGGGACAATGAGCAGTTCTTC. Filled out from reference TRBV19 and TRBJ2-1, the complete variable domain reads DGGITQSPKYLFRKEGQNVTLSCEQNLNHDAMYWYRQDPGQGLRLIYYSQIVNDFQKGDIAEGYSVSREKKESFPLTVTSAQKNPTAFYLCASSLNRDNEQFFGPGTRLTVL.

The chain uses TRBV5-6 and TRBJ1-1, with no clear D. The germline V gene has CDR1 SGHDT and CDR2 YYEEEE. V was clipped by 4 bases and J by 4 bases, with 11 bases between them. The CDR3 runs 13 residues. DNA of the CDR3: TGTGCCAGCAGCCTCCTGCGGAGCACTGAAGCTTTCTTT. This codes for CASSLLRSTEAFF.

The chain combines TRBV2 with TRBJ1-5, with a possible D match to TRBD1 (6 bases). The CDR3 sequence is 15 residues long. The germline V gene has CDR1 SNHLY and CDR2 FYNNEI. V lost 3 bases and J lost 11, with 20 bases in between. DNA of the CDR3: TGTGCCAGCAGTGAGGCGGCAGGGGCGGCATTGGCCCAGCATTTT. This gives the protein CASSEAAGAALAQHF.

V gene TRBV29-1 combines with J gene TRBJ1-2; the match to TRBD1 covers 7 bases. Germline V gene lookup returns CDR1 SQVTM and CDR2 ANQGSEA. The CDR3 covers 12 residues. J gave up 4 bases and V 6 bases, and 5 bases lay outside the gene matches. DNA of the CDR3: TGCAGCGTCCGAGGGGGCGCCTATGGCTACACCTTC. Translated: CSVRGGAYGYTF. Full variable domain (rest looked up from reference TRBV29-1 and TRBJ1-2): SAVISQKPSRDICQRGTSLTIQCQVDSQVTMMFWYRQQPGQSLTLIATANQGSEATYESGFVIDKFPISRPNLTFSTLTVSNMSPEDSSIYLCSVRGGAYGYTFGSGTRLTVV.

This clone has just one count. The J gene is TRBJ2-5, the V gene TRBV11-3; possible D gene TRBD2, 5 bases. The CDR3 is made up of 14 amino acids. The germline V gene encodes CDR1 SGHNT and CDR2 YENEEA. Trimming stripped 4 bases from V and 1 base from J, with 10 bases between. Here the CDR3 DNA reads TGTGCCAGCAGCTACCGCGGGTCCCAAGAGACCCAGTACTTC. Its translation is CASSYRGSQETQYF.

This clone was picked up a small number of times. This sequence joins TRBV30 and TRBJ1-4; D is unclear. V was shortened by 6 bases and J by 6 bases, with 8 bases between the two germline ends. The CDR3 has 11 residues. The germline V gene encodes CDR1 GTSNPN and CDR2 SVGIG (reference sequence). The CDR3 spells CACHLDEKLFF. The CDR3 nucleotides read TGTGCCTGTCATCTGGATGAAAAACTGTTTTTT.

This clone has only one observation. V gene TRBV11-3 combines with J gene TRBJ2-3; 9 bases align to TRBD1. Germline assignment: CDR1 SGHNT and CDR2 YENEEA. The J segment lost 6 bases and the V segment lost 4 bases, leaving 11 bases of the junction unmatched. The CDR3 extends over 16 amino acids. The CDR3 sequence is CASSSRDRVVRDTQYF. The CDR3 nucleotides read TGTGCCAGCAGCTCCCGGGACAGGGTGGTACGTGATACGCAGTATTTT.

The chain is built from TRBV29-1 and TRBJ2-3, with 9 bases identical to TRBD2. J gave up 1 base and V 3 bases, and 5 bases lay outside the gene matches. The CDR3 spans 15 residues. The germline CDR1 and CDR2 sequences are SQVTM and ANQGSEA. The CDR3 bases are TGCAGCGTTGATGTTAGCGGGAGAGGCACAGATACGCAGTATTTT. Translation: CSVDVSGRGTDTQYF.